This T cell receptor (beta chain) emerged from a study of shared clonotypes between healthy human individuals (dated by TCRdb to 2020 to 2022). With respect to the entire study: The cohort comprised a couple of women and three men aged 18 to 49 years. For each donor, three plates each were used for CD4 naive and CD4 memory, two plates were used for CD8 naive, and one plate was used for CD8 memory. To estimate repertoire size and how much clonotype sharing occurs between individuals, the study deeply sequenced the blood TCR repertoires of 4 to 6 healthy adults. To increase sequencing depth and limit assay-specific biases, TCR repertoire library preparation and sequencing were carried out by different laboratories using diverse techniques. Between about 0.85 and 10 billion PBMCs per donor were obtained by leukapheresis.

Turning to this clone: The clone's antigen remains unknown. No much larger clone exists at a distance of one base, and base qualities are not known.

For the CD8 naive samples, CD45RO-negative cells were positively selected for CCR7, yielding a CD45RA+CCR7+ population from which TemRA cells were excluded. Donors were healthy HIV-negative adults with no recently reported acute infections or vaccinations. Only Caucasian adults living in Nashville, Tennessee, USA were represented among the donors. Blood was collected by leukapheresis, and PBMCs were isolated by Ficoll-Histopaque density gradient centrifugation and then cryopreserved in liquid nitrogen vapor phase. Analytical flow cytometry was used to check the purity and quantity of every magnetically sorted T cell population. From each sorted fraction, genomic DNA was isolated and quantified by UV absorbance on a Nanodrop 2000c. The paper's findings and limits, for the study overall: Sampling was limited to blood, and TCR repertoires in tissue likely differ from TCR repertoires in blood. Approximately 4.8% of naive CD4, around 3.5% of naive CD8, approximately 2.2% of memory CD4, and about 0.4% of memory CD8 clonotypes were shared across several donors. Even with the large sequencing depth, rarefaction of the sorted-subset datasets indicated that sequencing was incomplete. Because the study included only a small number of donors, the genetic and exposure-history diversity represented was limited. Pairwise subsampling led to the expectation that sequencing depth would affect the degree of clonotype sharing among donors. Higher generation probabilities were observed for clonotypes shared by all four sorted-subset donors than for non-shared clonotypes. Larger estimated clonotype richness was generally found for naive subsets than for memory subsets.

Per the germline V gene (reference sequence), LNHDA is the CDR1 and SQIVND is the CDR2. V drops 6 bases and J drops 0 bases, leaving 9 bases in between. The CDR3 starts with the cysteine, ends with the phenylalanine, and has 14 residues. Kept here is only the CDR3 DNA, which spans 42 bases and is read in frame from base 1. Using the deep immunoSEQ assay, TCR CDR3 regions were amplified from genomic DNA by multiplex PCR. Extracted genomic DNA from each cell subset was distributed evenly across all wells of several immunoSEQ 96-well plates, and each plate was treated as a replicate. For sorted subsets, roughly 200 ng of genomic DNA, equivalent to around 29,000 T cell genomes, went into each replicate PCR. Purified libraries were measured with a Qubit 3.0 fluorometer, size-checked on a Bioanalyzer 2100, and measured again with the KAPA Library Quantification kit. A separate single-read 150-cycle Illumina NextSeq 550 flow cell was used to sequence each immunoSEQ 96-well plate. The study's own analysis went as follows. The immunoSEQ output contained only junctional sequences without quality scores, so filtering could not match that applied to full-length reads. Sequences were annotated with PyIR, a Python wrapper for IgBLAST v1.9, and V/J genes and CDR3 were assigned using IMGT germline references. Reads were removed for weak V/J assignments (E-value above 1e-6), missing CDR3, stop codons, out-of-frame junctions, or ambiguous translated residues. V3J clonotypes were defined as sequences sharing the same inferred V gene, J gene, and CDR3 amino acid sequence. The percentage overlap between two repertoires was calculated by dividing the number of shared unique clonotypes by the size of the smaller repertoire. Repertoire richness was assessed with RTK rarefaction, the Chao1 estimator, and Recon v2.1 estimates of unobserved clonotypes. For all TCRbeta clonotypes obtained by the gDNA method from a handful of donors, generation probabilities were computed with OLGA. TCRdb obtained this table from immuneACCESS and retained in-frame rearrangements with V and J assigned. These tables miss some clones; where compared with another copy, unresolved V genes account for less than half of the shortfall, and the remainder is unexplained. The V and J calls and the clone size are those of that table, but D and trimming were determined from the DNA. This sample gives about 2 million clones in total; around 96% of them show up just once. The top ten hold roughly 1% of the sample.

Here the chain combines TRBV19 and TRBJ1-5, with the D gene uncertain. This sequence originates from a man younger than 30 in good health. The sample taken for sequencing was naive CD8+ T cells sorted from blood. The sample's cell subset or site label, in plain terms: CD45RA+CCR7+. The sequenced DNA is TGTGCCAGTAGCGCCCGGGATAGCAATCAGCCCCAGCATTTT. Its translation is CASSARDSNQPQHF.